The next 21 T cell receptor beta chains were all read from a single sample in a study of Ad26.COV2.S vaccination and SARS-CoV-2 variants. Treatment given: some 20 received Ad26.COV2.S at low or high dose, single or two shots; about 5 received placebo; per-sample allocation not given. Following the first vaccine or placebo injection, samples were taken on day 63. Profiling relied on immunoSEQ multiplex PCR, and the TCRdb table lists in-frame clones only, not all of them. This table has about 410,000 clones, 92% appearing once. Material: peripheral blood, obtained in a trial of Ad26.COV2.S vaccine versus placebo. The receptors originated from a person between 18 and 60 years old who received the Ad26.COV2.S COVID-19 vaccine or a placebo.

The chain uses TRBV5-6 and TRBJ2-6; D gene ambiguous. Germline V CDR1 and CDR2: SGHDT, YYEEEE. V lost 0 bases, J lost 0 bases, and 10 bases lay in between. The CDR3 covers 17 residues. The CDR3 protein is CASSLGWLNSGANVLTF. The CDR3 DNA follows: TGTGCCAGCAGCTTGGGCTGGCTGAACTCTGGGGCCAACGTCCTGACTTTC.

The V and J genes are TRBV18 and TRBJ2-5, with 9 nucleotides matching TRBD2. CDR1 is KGHSH and CDR2 is LQKENI in the germline V gene. Trimming removed 4 bases from V and 5 bases from J; junction bases left unmatched: 20. The CDR3 consists of 19 residues. CDR3 loop: CASSHPGLAPYPVDETQYF. Here the CDR3 DNA reads TGTGCCAGCTCACATCCGGGACTAGCCCCATACCCTGTTGATGAGACCCAGTACTTC.

V usage is TRBV10-1 and J usage is TRBJ2-5; weak D call: TRBD1 (5 bases). Germline CDR1 WNHNN, CDR2 SYGVQD (reference sequence). V was clipped by 0 bases and J by 4 bases, with 12 bases between them. This CDR3 contains 15 residues. In DNA form, the CDR3 reads TGCGCCAGCAGTGAGTCCGGCAGGGTCGGAGAGACCCAGTACTTC. It specifies CASSESGRVGETQYF.

V gene TRBV4-3 combines with J gene TRBJ2-3, with 10 bases that match TRBD1. Unmatched junction bases numbered 7, after V lost 0 bases and J lost 4 bases. CDR1 LGHNA and CDR2 YSLEER come from the germline V gene. The CDR3 is 17 amino acids. CDR3 amino acids: CASSQDLLGQGPDTQYF. CDR3 nucleotides: TGCGCCAGCAGCCAAGATCTATTGGGACAGGGGCCAGATACGCAGTATTTT.

The chain carries TRBV7-9 and TRBJ1-2; possibly TRBD1 for D (5 bases). The CDR3 extends over 14 amino acids. V was trimmed by 10 bases and J by 3 bases, leaving 18 bases between them. The germline CDR1 and CDR2 sequences are SEHNR and FQNEAQ (reference sequence). The CDR3, as DNA: TGTGCCAACCCAACGGGGGAAATGGACTATGGCTACACCTTC. This gives the protein CANPTGEMDYGYTF.

The V and J genes are TRBV7-2 and TRBJ1-1; a weak D match, TRBD1 (6 bases). Trimming removed 2 bases from V and 10 bases from J, with 14 bases in between. This CDR3 contains 13 residues. The germline V gene has CDR1 SGHTA and CDR2 FQGNSA. The CDR3 is CASSLIGQTGAFF. CDR3 nucleotides: TGTGCCAGCAGCTTAATAGGGCAGACAGGAGCTTTCTTT.

The chain employs TRBV4-3 and TRBJ1-3, with 7 bases matching TRBD1. The junction had 12 bases not matched to a gene; V was cut back by 3 bases and J by 4 bases. The germline V gene encodes CDR1 LGHNA and CDR2 YSLEER. This CDR3 has 17 amino acids. CDR3 nucleotides: TGCGCCAGCAGCCAGGGACCGGAGGGGGCGAGCGGAAACACCATATATTTT. This encodes CASSQGPEGASGNTIYF.

The V and J genes are TRBV11-2 and TRBJ2-4; no firm D call. The CDR3 is made up of 17 amino acids. Trimming shortened V by 4 bases and J by 0 bases, and 16 bases separated the two germline ends. The germline gives CDR1 SGHAT, CDR2 FQNNGV. The CDR3 region is CASSSVLNYLAKNIQYF. Here the CDR3 DNA reads TGTGCCAGCAGCTCGGTATTGAATTACTTAGCCAAAAACATTCAGTACTTC.

The chain employs TRBV4-3 and TRBJ2-2; D remains unclear. CDR3 length: 14 amino acids. Germline CDR1 is LGHNA and CDR2 is YSLEER. V lost 3 bases to trimming and J lost 2 bases, with 7 bases between them. The CDR3 nucleotides are TGCGCCAGCAGCCAGGCGGATAACACCGGGGAGCTGTTTTTT. Its translation: CASSQADNTGELFF.

This clone was seen only once. The rearrangement joins TRBV9 to TRBJ1-6; no clear D gene. The CDR3 is 15 amino acids. Germline lookup yields CDR1 SGDLS and CDR2 YYNGEE. Trimming removed 0 bases at V and 7 bases at J, with 11 bases between. The CDR3 is CASSVARARNSPLHF. CDR3 nucleotide sequence: TGTGCCAGCAGCGTAGCAAGGGCCAGGAATTCACCCCTCCACTTT.

The rearrangement uses TRBV18 and TRBJ2-1; 8 bases line up with TRBD2. The CDR3 is made up of 18 amino acids. Germline values: CDR1 KGHSH, CDR2 LQKENI. J lost 0 bases, V lost 4 bases, and 11 bases had no gene match. Here the CDR3 reads CASSHSMSGGSSYNEQFF. The CDR3 DNA sequence: TGTGCCAGCTCACACTCGATGAGCGGGGGTAGCTCCTACAATGAGCAGTTCTTC.

The V and J genes are TRBV4-1 and TRBJ2-1, with D tentatively TRBD1 (6 bases). Trimming pared 5 bases from V and 7 bases from J, leaving 6 bases between. The germline V gene has CDR1 MGHRA and CDR2 YSYEKL. This CDR3 has 11 amino acids. The CDR3: CASSRGNEQFF. The CDR3 DNA is TGCGCCAGCAGCAGGGGGAATGAGCAGTTCTTC.

The chain joins TRBV2 to TRBJ2-3, with 9 bases lining up with TRBD2. The length of the CDR3 is 15 residues. J lost 2 bases, V lost 4 bases, and 4 bases had no gene match. Looked up from germline, CDR1 is SNHLY and CDR2 is FYNNEI. The CDR3 reads CASSASGKITDTQYF. The DNA of the CDR3 is TGTGCCAGCAGTGCTAGCGGGAAAATCACAGATACGCAGTATTTT. The variable domain in full, with the rest retrieved from reference TRBV2 and TRBJ2-3, is EPEVTQTPSHQVTQMGQEVILRCVPISNHLYFYWYRQILGQKVEFLVSFYNNEISEKSEIFDDQFSVERPDGSNFTLKIRSTKLEDSAMYFCASSASGKITDTQYFGPGTRLTVL.

The chain is built from TRBV30 and TRBJ2-3; D perhaps matches TRBD1 (5 bases). This CDR3 has 15 amino acids. Trimming left V 2 bases short and J 2 bases short, with 14 bases between. From germline, CDR1 is GTSNPN and CDR2 SVGIG (reference sequence). The CDR3 bases are TGTGCCTGGAGTAAAGGGGTCGGGTCCACAGATACGCAGTATTTT. It is translated as CAWSKGVGSTDTQYF.

The chain combines TRBV6-1 with TRBJ2-3, with 7 nucleotides matching TRBD2. Trimming removed 2 bases from V and 15 bases from J; junction bases left unmatched: 11. Per germline, CDR1 MNHNS and CDR2 SASEGT. The CDR3 is 13 amino acids. CDR3 amino acids: CASSERIGGGGYF. The CDR3 coding sequence is TGTGCCAGCAGTGAAAGGATTGGGGGGGGAGGATATTTT.

The rearrangement uses TRBV6-2 or TRBV6-3 and TRBJ2-2; 7 bases fit TRBD1. Per the germline V gene, CDR1 is MNHEY and CDR2 is SVGEGT. The CDR3 runs to 15 residues. The J segment lost 3 bases and the V segment lost 4 bases, leaving 5 bases of the junction unmatched. CDR3 bases: TGTGCCAGCAGTTCGTTGGACAGGTACACCGGGGAGCTGTTTTTT. Residues: CASSSLDRYTGELFF.

The J gene is TRBJ1-1, the V gene TRBV5-1; TRBD1 might be the D (5 bases). Germline V gene sequence: CDR1 SGHRS, CDR2 YFSETQ. The CDR3 has 13 residues. Trimming pared 3 bases from V and 5 bases from J, leaving 11 bases between. DNA for the CDR3: TGCGCCAGCAGCTGGGGACGGGAGACTGAAGCTTTCTTT. Its protein is CASSWGRETEAFF.

V gene TRBV5-1 combines with J gene TRBJ1-4; the match to TRBD1 covers 10 bases. With 0 bases clipped from V and 11 bases from J, the junction kept 4 bases outside the gene matches. This CDR3 contains 14 residues. CDR1 and CDR2 (germline): SGHRS, YFSETQ. The CDR3 nucleotides read TGCGCCAGCAGCTTGGCCGGACAGGGGGGGAAACTGTTTTTT. Translation gives CASSLAGQGGKLFF.

This clone appeared once. Different DNA sequences within this sample yield the same CDR3. V usage is TRBV27 and J usage is TRBJ2-7; 7 bases align to TRBD2. The CDR3 consists of 13 residues. Per the germline V gene, CDR1 is MNHEY and CDR2 is SMNVEV (reference sequence). J gave up 4 bases and V 2 bases, and 2 bases lay outside the gene matches. This CDR3 reads CASSLGLGYEQYF. The CDR3 bases are TGTGCCAGCAGTTTAGGACTAGGTTACGAGCAGTACTTC.

The chain combines TRBV19 with TRBJ2-1; 9 bases agree with TRBD2. The CDR3 is 16 amino acids. V dropped 4 bases and J dropped 8; count of bases not matched to a gene: 12. Per germline, CDR1 LNHDA and CDR2 SQIVND (reference sequence). CDR3 in amino acids: CASSTAWAGGNHEQFF. The CDR3, as DNA: TGTGCCAGTAGTACGGCCTGGGCGGGGGGGAATCATGAGCAGTTCTTC.

The CDR3 DNA reads as TGTGCCAGCAGCCTGGGACAGCTGTTGGGCTACACCTTC. It yields the protein CASSLGQLLGYTF. The gene calls are TRBV3-1 (or the pseudogene TRBV3-2) and TRBJ1-2; 7 nucleotides align to TRBD1. This CDR3 is 13 amino acids long. The trim removed 4 bases at V and 8 bases at J, leaving 7 bases unmatched. The V gene's germline CDR1 is LGHDT and CDR2 YNNKEL (reference sequence).